Listed here are 8 T cell receptor beta chains from one sample, sequenced in a study of T cell repertoires in cytomegalovirus infection. TCRdb independently ran MiXCR on the reads; one entry per CDR3 protein. This table holds over 250,000 distinct CDR3 sequences, roughly 26% found once. Sequenced input: PBMCs. These receptors were taken from a human donor in good health (CMV status not recorded). Some clones in this sample may be carry-over from other donors' samples.

This clonotype came up a few times. Here the CDR3 DNA reads TGTGCCAGCAGCTTTAGCGCCCCCGGTTCGAGGGGGCGACCCACAGATACGCAGTATTTT. Translation gives CASSFSAPGSRGRPTDTQYF. The chain couples TRBV7-3 to TRBJ2-3; 7 positions match TRBD1. Germline CDR1 and CDR2: SGHTA and FQGTGA. The CDR3 is 20 amino acids. The V segment lost 3 bases and the J segment 2 bases; nucleotides outside the gene matches: 20.

This clonotype was seen more than once but under ten times. This sequence joins TRBV19 and TRBJ2-5; 12 positions match TRBD1. J lost 5 bases, V lost 5 bases, and 3 bases had no gene match. The CDR3 contains 14 residues. Germline CDR1 reads LNHDA; CDR2 reads SQIVND (reference sequence). The CDR3 sequence: CASSGTGGHETQYF. CDR3 DNA sequence: TGTGCCAGTAGTGGGACAGGGGGCCACGAGACCCAGTACTTC.

This clonotype has a count of ten or more. The chain recombines TRBV7-6 with TRBJ1-5, with TRBD1 as a possible D gene (5 bases). This CDR3 region has 15 residues. Between the trimmed V and J ends, which lost 0 bases and 5 bases, there was a span of 11 bases. The germline CDR1 and CDR2 sequences are SGHVS and FNYEAQ. The CDR3 protein is CASSLAGQGDQPQHF. CDR3 nucleotides: TGTGCCAGCAGCTTAGCGGGGCAGGGTGATCAGCCCCAGCATTTT.

The chain uses TRBV28 and TRBJ2-2; 11 bases are a match to TRBD1. This CDR3 has 16 amino acids. V shed 5 bases, J shed 5 bases, and the junction held 7 bases outside the gene matches. From germline, CDR1 is MDHEN and CDR2 SYDVKM. This CDR3 is CASSHSGTGGTGELFF. The CDR3 nucleotides are TGTGCCAGCAGTCACTCCGGGACAGGGGGTACCGGGGAGCTGTTTTTT.

The CDR3 region has the DNA TGCAGCGTTGAAAGGAGGACAAACACAGATACGCAGTATTTT. It specifies CSVERRTNTDTQYF. J is TRBJ2-3 and V is TRBV29-1; either TRBD1 or TRBD2 may supply D (5 bases each). Germline V gives CDR1 SQVTM, CDR2 ANQGSEA. The CDR3 totals 14 residues. V was shortened by 2 bases and J by 2 bases, with 11 bases between the two germline ends.

The chain carries TRBV2 and TRBJ2-2, with TRBD2 identical over 11 bases. Trimming removed 6 bases from V and 7 bases from J; junction bases left unmatched: 7. Germline V lookup: CDR1 SNHLY, CDR2 FYNNEI. The CDR3 contains 15 residues. CDR3 nucleotide sequence: TGTGCCAGCAGCTGGACTAGCGGGTCGAACGGGGAGCTGTTTTTT. Its protein product is CASSWTSGSNGELFF.

This clonotype was observed many times. The CDR3, as DNA: TGTGCCAGCAGCTTACCAGGGGAATGGGCTGAAGCTTTCTTT. The encoded protein is CASSLPGEWAEAFF. The genes are TRBV7-2 and TRBJ1-1; tentative D call: TRBD1 (6 bases). V was clipped by 2 bases and J by 6 bases, with 13 bases between them. The CDR3 spans 14 residues. From germline, CDR1 is SGHTA and CDR2 FQGNSA.

This sequence joins TRBV7-3 and TRBJ2-2; the D is unclear. CDR3 length: 16 amino acids. The V gene lost 1 base and the J gene lost 0 bases, with 9 bases spanning the gap. The V gene's germline CDR1 is SGHTA and CDR2 FQGTGA. CDR3 nucleotide sequence: TGTGCCAGCAGCTTAAACGTTGCAGCGAACACCGGGGAGCTGTTTTTT. It yields the protein CASSLNVAANTGELFF.